The present T cell receptor (beta chain) was sequenced within a study of radiotherapy plus CTLA-4 blockade in lung cancer. General observations from the study: The study found tumor-derived TCR clones expanded in blood after radiotherapy plus ipilimumab.

Focal radiation plus CTLA-4 blockade with ipilimumab was given to patients with chemo-refractory metastatic non-small-cell lung cancer. Sequencing was performed with immunoSEQ multiplex PCR; in TCRdb, only in-frame clones are kept and a portion is missing. The sample gives roughly 90,000 clones, more than 70% of which show up once; about 14% is in the top ten. Note on this clone: Antigen unknown.

V shed 4 bases and J shed 1 base, with 8 bases lying between them. Germline lookup yields CDR1 SQVTM and CDR2 ANQGSEA. The CDR3 extends over 12 amino acids. The chain employs TRBV29-1 and TRBJ2-7; D remains unclear. Specimen: peripheral blood, collected from a patient treated with radiotherapy plus ipilimumab. The receptor was isolated from a human donor with non-small cell lung cancer that progressed on radiotherapy plus ipilimumab. Here the CDR3 DNA reads TGCAGCGTTGGCACACCGTCCTACGAGCAGTACTTC. Protein sequence: CSVGTPSYEQYF.